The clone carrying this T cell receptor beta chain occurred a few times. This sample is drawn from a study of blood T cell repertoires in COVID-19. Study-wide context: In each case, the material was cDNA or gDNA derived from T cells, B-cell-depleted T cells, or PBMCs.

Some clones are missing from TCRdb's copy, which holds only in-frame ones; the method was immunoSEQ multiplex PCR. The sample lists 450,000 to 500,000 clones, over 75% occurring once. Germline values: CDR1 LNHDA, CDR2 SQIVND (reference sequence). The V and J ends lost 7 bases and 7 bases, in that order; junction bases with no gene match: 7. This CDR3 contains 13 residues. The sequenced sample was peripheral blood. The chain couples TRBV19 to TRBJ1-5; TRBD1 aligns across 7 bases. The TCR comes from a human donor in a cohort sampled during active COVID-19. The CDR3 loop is CASTGGQVQPQHF. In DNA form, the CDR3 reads TGTGCCAGTACCGGAGGACAGGTCCAGCCCCAGCATTTT. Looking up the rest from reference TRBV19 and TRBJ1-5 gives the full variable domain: DGGITQSPKYLFRKEGQNVTLSCEQNLNHDAMYWYRQDPGQGLRLIYYSQIVNDFQKGDIAEGYSVSREKKESFPLTVTSAQKNPTAFYLCASTGGQVQPQHFGDGTRLSIL.